One and the same sample provided the 10 T cell receptor beta chains below, sequenced in a study of blood T cell repertoires in COVID-19. Using immunoSEQ multiplex PCR, the repertoire was profiled, and TCRdb retains in-frame clones only, with some absent. Of around 190,000 clones listed, about nine tenths are singletons. What was sequenced was peripheral blood. Every receptor here comes from a man between 70 and 80 years old with active or convalescent COVID-19.

The chain is built from TRBV6-5 and TRBJ2-2; 10 bases fit TRBD1. The CDR3 runs to 16 residues. The V segment lost 0 bases and the J segment 3 bases; nucleotides outside the gene matches: 1. The germline V gene has CDR1 MNHEY and CDR2 SVGAGI. The CDR3 sequence: CASSYSGTGDTGELFF. CDR3 sequence (DNA): TGTGCCAGCAGTTACTCCGGGACAGGGGACACCGGGGAGCTGTTTTTT.

The rearrangement joins TRBV5-1 to TRBJ1-2; D ambiguous. Germline V CDR1 and CDR2: SGHRS, YFSETQ. V was clipped by 0 bases and J by 7 bases, with 7 bases between them. The CDR3 totals 12 residues. The CDR3 here is CASSLASSGYTF. CDR3 DNA: TGCGCCAGCAGCTTGGCCTCCTCTGGCTACACCTTC. The whole variable domain, remainder taken from reference TRBV5-1 and TRBJ1-2, is KAGVTQTPRYLIKTRGQQVTLSCSPISGHRSVSWYQQTPGQGLQFLFEYFSETQRNKGNFPGRFSGRQFSNSRSEMNVSTLELGDSALYLCASSLASSGYTFGSGTRLTVV.

This rearrangement joins TRBV29-1 to TRBJ2-2; 8 bases are a match to TRBD1. The ends lost 5 bases at V and 6 bases at J; junction bases unmatched: 8. The CDR3 spans 14 residues. CDR1 and CDR2 (germline): SQVTM, ANQGSEA. The CDR3 DNA reads TGCAGCGTTAACCTCCCGGGACAGGCCGGGGAGCTGTTTTTT. It codes for CSVNLPGQAGELFF.

J is TRBJ2-2 and V is TRBV7-2, with a tentative D call TRBD1 (5 bases). Germline loops: CDR1 SGHTA, CDR2 FQGNSA. The length of the CDR3 is 14 residues. Trimming stripped 5 bases from V and 2 bases from J, with 9 bases between. The DNA for the CDR3 is TGTGCCAGCAGCCACGACAGAAACACCGGGGAGCTGTTTTTT. Amino acid sequence: CASSHDRNTGELFF.

Concerning this clone: Other DNA sequences in this sample translate to the same CDR3. The V gene is TRBV5-1, the J gene TRBJ2-3; 8 nucleotides line up with TRBD1. J gave up 2 bases and V 4 bases, and 3 bases lay outside the gene matches. CDR3 length: 14 residues. The germline V gene has CDR1 SGHRS and CDR2 YFSETQ. CDR3 DNA: TGCGCCAGCAGCGGACAGGGCCACACAGATACGCAGTATTTT. Protein product: CASSGQGHTDTQYF.

V usage is TRBV30 and J usage is TRBJ1-5; D gene ambiguous. Per germline, CDR1 GTSNPN and CDR2 SVGIG (reference sequence). The CDR3 is 17 amino acids. Trimming took 3 bases from V and 0 from J, leaving 18 bases between them. This CDR3 is CAWSAFRNSYSNQPQHF. CDR3 bases: TGTGCCTGGAGCGCTTTTAGAAACTCCTATAGCAATCAGCCCCAGCATTTT. Full variable domain (missing parts from reference TRBV30 and TRBJ1-5): SQTIHQWPATLVQPVGSPLSLECTVEGTSNPNLYWYRQAAGRGLQLLFYSVGIGQISSEVPQNLSASRPQDRQFILSSKKLLLSDSGFYLCAWSAFRNSYSNQPQHFGDGTRLSIL.

The V call is TRBV6-2 or TRBV6-3, the J call TRBJ2-3; TRBD2 matches at 9 bases. The CDR3 totals 18 residues. Trimming removed 4 bases from V and 0 bases from J; junction bases left unmatched: 11. Germline lookup yields CDR1 MNHEY and CDR2 SVGEGT. The CDR3 loop reads CASSSPRLAVYSTDTQYF. Written as DNA, the CDR3 is TGTGCCAGCAGTTCCCCCCGACTAGCGGTTTATAGCACAGATACGCAGTATTTT.

The CDR3 DNA follows: TGTGCCAGCAGTGAAGCACAGGGGGTCGGTGGCTACACCTTC. Its translation is CASSEAQGVGGYTF. The chain carries TRBV6-1 and TRBJ1-2, with 8 bases that match TRBD1. This CDR3 is 14 amino acids long. V shed 0 bases, J shed 7 bases, and the junction held 4 bases outside the gene matches. From germline, CDR1 is MNHNS and CDR2 SASEGT.

This chain connects TRBV7-9 to TRBJ2-7; 7 bases line up with TRBD2. Looked up from germline, CDR1 is SEHNR and CDR2 is FQNEAQ (reference sequence). The CDR3 contains 14 residues. V trimming: 5 bases; J trimming: 7 bases; junction bases outside the gene matches: 11. As DNA, the CDR3 is TGTGCCAGCAGCCCAAAGCGGGGAGGCTATGAGCAGTACTTC. Encoded protein: CASSPKRGGYEQYF.

V and J are TRBV2 and TRBJ2-5, with a weak D call TRBD2 (6 bases). The CDR3 length is 15 residues. CDR1 and CDR2 (germline): SNHLY, FYNNEI. Trimming pared 1 base from V and 5 bases from J, leaving 14 bases between. The CDR3 nucleotides read TGTGCCAGCAGTGAAGGGAGGGCAGCCGGGGAGACCCAGTACTTC. Translation: CASSEGRAAGETQYF.